The count of the clone carrying this T cell receptor (beta chain) is one. The repertoire was sequenced with immunoSEQ multiplex PCR; TCRdb's copy has only in-frame clones and lacks some. The sample records tens of thousands of clones, about 90% being singletons. The CDR3 is made up of 13 amino acids. V dropped 8 bases and J dropped 6 bases, with 13 bases sitting between them. CDR1 is MNHEY, CDR2 SMNVEV, per germline (reference sequence). The source of the sample is a study of T cell changes during pregnancy in multiple sclerosis. J is TRBJ1-4 and V is TRBV27; D gene uncertain. The sequenced sample was CD4+ T cells from peripheral blood mononuclear cells, obtained in the third trimester of pregnancy. This TCR came from a female donor in good health, enrolled as a control in a pregnancy study. In nucleotides, the CDR3 is TGTGCCAGCCGTTCACTAAGTGATGAAAAACTGTTTTTT. Protein sequence: CASRSLSDEKLFF.